Listed here is a single T cell receptor beta chain. This entry comes from a study of blood T cell repertoires in COVID-19. The protocol was immunoSEQ multiplex PCR, while the TCRdb copy is restricted to in-frame clones and leaves out a portion. The sample contains 81,000 or so clones, approximately 85% of which appear only once. This CDR3 has 12 residues. Germline V gene lookup returns CDR1 SQVTM and CDR2 ANQGSEA. V lost 7 bases to trimming and J lost 5 bases, with 11 bases between them. The TCR comes from a man in his forties or fifties with active COVID-19. The sample was peripheral blood. V gene TRBV29-1 combines with J gene TRBJ2-2; D call uncertain. This chain's CDR3 is CSAYRVTGELFF. CDR3 nucleotide sequence: TGCAGCGCATACAGAGTGACCGGGGAGCTGTTTTTT.